This TCR beta chain was sequenced in a study of blood T cell repertoires in COVID-19. Authors' processing steps: Reference gene primer amplification gave nucleated cell count estimates. TCRdb's table, derived via immunoSEQ multiplex PCR, lists solely in-frame clones and lacks some. That table supplies the V and J calls and clone size; D and trimming were determined from the DNA. The table lists about 100,000 clones, 85% of them singletons, with under 15% in the top ten. As to this clone: A junction end diverges from the germline sequence, so it may reflect a read error.

The CDR3 covers 15 residues. Looked up from germline, CDR1 is SSHAT and CDR2 is FNYEAQ (reference sequence). This clonotype was sampled from a man aged 50 to 59 with active or convalescent COVID-19. The V and J genes are TRBV7-7 and TRBJ2-5, with TRBD1 matching over 12 bases. The sample consisted of peripheral blood. CDR3 sequence (DNA): TGTGCTAGCAGTTTAGGGACAGGGGGCCTAGAGACCCAGTACTTC. This encodes CASSLGTGGLETQYF.